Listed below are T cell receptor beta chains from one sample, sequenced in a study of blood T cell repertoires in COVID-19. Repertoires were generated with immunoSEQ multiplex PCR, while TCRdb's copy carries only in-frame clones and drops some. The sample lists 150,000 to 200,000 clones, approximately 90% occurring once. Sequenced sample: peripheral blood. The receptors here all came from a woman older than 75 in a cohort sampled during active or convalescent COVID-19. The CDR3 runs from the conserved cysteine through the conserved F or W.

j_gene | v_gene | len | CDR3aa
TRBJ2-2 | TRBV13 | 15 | CASRIMGRFTGELFF
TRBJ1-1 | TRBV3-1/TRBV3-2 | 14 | CASSHRQKNTEAFF
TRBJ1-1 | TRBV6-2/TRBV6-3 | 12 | CASSLRGTEAFF
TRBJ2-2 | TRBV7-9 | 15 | CASSLGEANTGELFF
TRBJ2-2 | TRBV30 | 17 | CAWSVRGLSDSFGELFF
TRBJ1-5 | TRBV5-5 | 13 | CASSLSFSQPQHF
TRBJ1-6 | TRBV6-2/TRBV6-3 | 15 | CASSAPGQGVGPLHF
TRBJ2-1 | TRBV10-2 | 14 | CASSGGTSGNEQFF
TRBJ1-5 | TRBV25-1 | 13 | CASTTGRVQPQHF
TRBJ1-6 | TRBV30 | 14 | CAWSLGQDIVTLHF
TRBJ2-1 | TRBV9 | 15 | CASSLRGGAYNEQFF
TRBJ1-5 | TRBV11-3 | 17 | CASRAPRGKYSNQPQHF
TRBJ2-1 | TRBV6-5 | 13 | CASSPAPSGEQFF
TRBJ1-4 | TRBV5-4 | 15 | CASSLDGPGQEKLFF
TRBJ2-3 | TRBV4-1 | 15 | CASSRREGLIDTQYF
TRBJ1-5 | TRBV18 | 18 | CASSPGTGASDLNQPQHF
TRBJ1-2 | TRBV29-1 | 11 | CSVAGVKGYTF
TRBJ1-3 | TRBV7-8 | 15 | CASSPAGTGGNTIYF
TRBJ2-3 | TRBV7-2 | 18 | CASSLAPLGGSGTDTQYF
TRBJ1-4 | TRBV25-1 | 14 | CASRETGFNEKLFF
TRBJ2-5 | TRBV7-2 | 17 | CASSPGQGRPRQETQYF
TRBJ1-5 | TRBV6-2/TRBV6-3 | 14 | CASSGSNSNQPQHF
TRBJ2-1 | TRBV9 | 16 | CASSPHAGARGNEQFF
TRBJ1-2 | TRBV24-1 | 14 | CATSGGRDSYGYTF
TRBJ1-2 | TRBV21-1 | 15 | CASSKGGRGLYGYTF
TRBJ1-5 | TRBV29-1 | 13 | CSVVGADGQPQHF
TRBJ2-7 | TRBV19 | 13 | CASSGQGYYEQYF
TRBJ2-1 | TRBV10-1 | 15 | CASSESGGRRDEQFF
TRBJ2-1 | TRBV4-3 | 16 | CASSQDWGGALIEQFF
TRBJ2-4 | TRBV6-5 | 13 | CASSYSRGNIQYF
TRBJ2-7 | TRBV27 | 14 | CASSAQGLSDEQYF
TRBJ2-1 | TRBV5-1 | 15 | CASSYASGGANEQFF
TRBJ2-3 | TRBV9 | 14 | CASSVGGGGAPQYF
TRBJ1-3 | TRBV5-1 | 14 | CASRTGTGGNTIYF
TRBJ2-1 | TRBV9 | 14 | CASSMRLHYNEQFF
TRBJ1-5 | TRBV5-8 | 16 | CASSSRQAAGNQPQHF
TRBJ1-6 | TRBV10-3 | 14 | CAISGRGSNSPLHF
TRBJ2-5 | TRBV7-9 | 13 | CASKTGAQETQYF
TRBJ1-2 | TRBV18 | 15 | CASSPPRQVGYGYTF
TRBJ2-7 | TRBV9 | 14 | CASSVDQGNHEQYF
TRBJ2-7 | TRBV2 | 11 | CASGTGHEQYF
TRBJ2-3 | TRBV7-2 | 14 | CASSLDSGGTTQYF
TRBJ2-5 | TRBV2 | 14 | CASSERQGVLTQYF
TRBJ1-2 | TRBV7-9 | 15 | CASSLARQDSYGYTF
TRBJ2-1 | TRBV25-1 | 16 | CASSESPSGKNNEQFF
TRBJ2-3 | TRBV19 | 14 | CASSGTGSTDTQYF
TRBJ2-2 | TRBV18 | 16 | CASSPRDRGYTGELFF
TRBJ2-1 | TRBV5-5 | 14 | CASSMGATYNEQFF
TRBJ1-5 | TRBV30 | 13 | CAWSEGAVQPQHF
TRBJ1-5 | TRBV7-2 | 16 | CASSPRTGQGNQPQHF
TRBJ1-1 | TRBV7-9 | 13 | CASSLDSAFEAFF
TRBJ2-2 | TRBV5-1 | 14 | CASSAGVNTGELFF
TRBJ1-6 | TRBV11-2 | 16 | CASSLARGSYNSPLHF